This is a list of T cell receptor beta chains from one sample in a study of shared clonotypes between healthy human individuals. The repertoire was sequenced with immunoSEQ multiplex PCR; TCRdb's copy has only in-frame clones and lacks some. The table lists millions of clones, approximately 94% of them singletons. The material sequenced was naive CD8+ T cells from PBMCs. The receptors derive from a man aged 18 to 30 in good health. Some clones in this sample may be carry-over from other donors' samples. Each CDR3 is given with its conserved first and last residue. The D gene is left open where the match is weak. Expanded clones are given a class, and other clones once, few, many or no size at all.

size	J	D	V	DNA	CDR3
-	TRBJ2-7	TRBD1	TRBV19	TGTGCCAGTAGTCCAAGGGACAGTCGCTACGAGCAGTACTTC	CASSPRDSRYEQYF
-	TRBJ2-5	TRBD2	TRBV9	TGTGCCAGCAGCGGTAGCGGGTTGGAGACCCAGTACTTC	CASSGSGLETQYF
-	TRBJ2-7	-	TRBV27	TGTGCCAGCAGTCCACCGGATGGGGACGATGAGCAGTACTTC	CASSPPDGDDEQYF
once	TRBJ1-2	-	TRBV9	TGTGCCAGCAGCGCCGGGGACACCTATCTTGCGGATGGCTACACCTTC	CASSAGDTYLADGYTF
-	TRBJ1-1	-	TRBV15	TGTGCCACCAGCAGCGTTCTGAACACTGAAGCTTTCTTT	CATSSVLNTEAFF
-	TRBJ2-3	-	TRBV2	TGTGCCAGCAGTCTCGTCCAGCGGGGCACAGATACGCAGTATTTT	CASSLVQRGTDTQYF
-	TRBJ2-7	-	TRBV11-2	TGTGCCAGCAGCACACCAGGTATCGAGCAGTACTTC	CASSTPGIEQYF
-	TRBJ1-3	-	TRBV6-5	TGTGCCAGCAGTATGGGGTCAAGCTCTGGAAACACCATATATTTT	CASSMGSSSGNTIYF
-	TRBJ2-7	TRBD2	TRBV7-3	TGTGCCGGCGAAGCGGGAGGGATCTCCTACGAGCAGTACTTC	CAGEAGGISYEQYF
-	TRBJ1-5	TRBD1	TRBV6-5	TGTGCCACGGCAACAGGGGGCAGGGATCAGCCCCAGCATTTT	CATATGGRDQPQHF